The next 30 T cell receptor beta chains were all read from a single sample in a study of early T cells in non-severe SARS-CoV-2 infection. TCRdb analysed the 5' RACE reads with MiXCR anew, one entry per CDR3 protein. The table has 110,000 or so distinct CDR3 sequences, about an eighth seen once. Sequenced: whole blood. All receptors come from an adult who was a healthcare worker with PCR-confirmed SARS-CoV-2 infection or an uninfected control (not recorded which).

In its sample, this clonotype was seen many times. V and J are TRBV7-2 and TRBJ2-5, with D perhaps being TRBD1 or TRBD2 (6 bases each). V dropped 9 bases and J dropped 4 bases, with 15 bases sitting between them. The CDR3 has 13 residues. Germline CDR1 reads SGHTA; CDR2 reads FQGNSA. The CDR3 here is CASKRGPAETQYF. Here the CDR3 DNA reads TGTGCCAGTAAACGGGGGCCAGCAGAGACCCAGTACTTC.

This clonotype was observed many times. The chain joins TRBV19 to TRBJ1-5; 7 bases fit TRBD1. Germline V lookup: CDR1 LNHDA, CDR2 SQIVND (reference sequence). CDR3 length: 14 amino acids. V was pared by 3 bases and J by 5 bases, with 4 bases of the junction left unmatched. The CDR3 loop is CASSISRGDQPQHF. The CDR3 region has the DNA TGTGCCAGTAGTATTTCCAGGGGGGATCAGCCCCAGCATTTT.

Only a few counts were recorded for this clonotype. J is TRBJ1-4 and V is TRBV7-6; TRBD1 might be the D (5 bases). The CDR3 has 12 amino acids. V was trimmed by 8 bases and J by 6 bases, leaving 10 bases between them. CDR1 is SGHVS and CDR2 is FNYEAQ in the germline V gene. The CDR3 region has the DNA TGTGCCAGCGGGGCAACGGATGAAAAACTGTTTTTT. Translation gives CASGATDEKLFF.

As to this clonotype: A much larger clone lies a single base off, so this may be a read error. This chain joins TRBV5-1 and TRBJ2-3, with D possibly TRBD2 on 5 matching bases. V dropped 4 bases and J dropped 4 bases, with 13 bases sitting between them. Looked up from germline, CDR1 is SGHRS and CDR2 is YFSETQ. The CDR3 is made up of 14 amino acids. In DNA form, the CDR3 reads TGCGCCAGCAGCCTCTTCGGGAACGCAGATACGCAGTATTTT. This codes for CASSLFGNADTQYF.

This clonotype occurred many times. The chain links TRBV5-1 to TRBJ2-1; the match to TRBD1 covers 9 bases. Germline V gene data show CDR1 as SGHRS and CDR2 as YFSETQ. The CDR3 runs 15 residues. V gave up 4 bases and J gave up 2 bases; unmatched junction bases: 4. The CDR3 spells CASSPTGGTYNEQFF. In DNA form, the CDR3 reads TGCGCCAGCAGCCCGACAGGGGGGACCTACAATGAGCAGTTCTTC.

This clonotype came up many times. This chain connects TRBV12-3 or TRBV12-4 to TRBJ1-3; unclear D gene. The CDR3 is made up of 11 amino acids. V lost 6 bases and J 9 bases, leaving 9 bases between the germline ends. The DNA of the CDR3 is TGTGCCAGCAGGGTTTTCGGCACCATATATTTT. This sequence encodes CASRVFGTIYF.

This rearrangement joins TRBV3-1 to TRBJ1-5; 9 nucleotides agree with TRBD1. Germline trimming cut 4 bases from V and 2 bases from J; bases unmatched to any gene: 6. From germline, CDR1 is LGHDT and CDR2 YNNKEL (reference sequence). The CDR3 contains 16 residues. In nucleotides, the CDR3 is TGTGCCAGCAGCCCGGACAGGGGAGGTGGCAATCAGCCCCAGCATTTT. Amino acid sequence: CASSPDRGGGNQPQHF.

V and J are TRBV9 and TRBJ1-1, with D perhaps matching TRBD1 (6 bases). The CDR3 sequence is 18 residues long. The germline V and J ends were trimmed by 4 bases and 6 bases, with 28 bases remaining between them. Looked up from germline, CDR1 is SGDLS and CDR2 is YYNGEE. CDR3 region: CASSPRSRLWGADAEAFF. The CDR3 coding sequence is TGTGCCAGCAGCCCCCGTAGCCGTCTCTGGGGGGCGGACGCTGAAGCTTTCTTT.

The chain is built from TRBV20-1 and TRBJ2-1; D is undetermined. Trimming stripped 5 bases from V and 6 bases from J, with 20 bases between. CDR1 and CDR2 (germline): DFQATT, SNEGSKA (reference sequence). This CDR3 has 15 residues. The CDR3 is CSAGKPTFGRNEQFF. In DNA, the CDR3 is TGCAGTGCTGGAAAACCAACATTCGGGCGCAATGAGCAGTTCTTC.

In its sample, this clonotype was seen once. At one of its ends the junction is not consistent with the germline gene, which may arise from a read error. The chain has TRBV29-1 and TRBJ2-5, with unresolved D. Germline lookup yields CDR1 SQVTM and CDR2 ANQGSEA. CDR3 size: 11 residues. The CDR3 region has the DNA TGCAGCGTTGACGGTGGAGAGACCCGGTACTTC. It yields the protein CSVDGGETRYF.

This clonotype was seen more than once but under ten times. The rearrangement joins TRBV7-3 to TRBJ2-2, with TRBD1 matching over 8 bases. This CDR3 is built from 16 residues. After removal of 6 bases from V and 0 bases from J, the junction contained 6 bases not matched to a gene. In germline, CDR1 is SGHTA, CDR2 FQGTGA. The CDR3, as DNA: TGTGCCAGCAGGGATCCAGGGGGCGCGAACACCGGGGAGCTGTTTTTT. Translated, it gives CASRDPGGANTGELFF.

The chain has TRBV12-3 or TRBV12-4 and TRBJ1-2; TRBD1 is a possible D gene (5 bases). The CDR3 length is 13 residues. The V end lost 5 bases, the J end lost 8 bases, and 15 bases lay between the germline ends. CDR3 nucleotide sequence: TGTGCCAGCAGTCCCCAGGGAATCGGGGGCTACACCTTC. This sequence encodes CASSPQGIGGYTF.

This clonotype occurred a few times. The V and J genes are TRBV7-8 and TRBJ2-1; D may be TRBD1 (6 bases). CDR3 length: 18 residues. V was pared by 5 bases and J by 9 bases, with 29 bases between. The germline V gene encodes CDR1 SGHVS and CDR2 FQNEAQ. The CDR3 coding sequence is TGTGCCAGCAGCCCAAGTAGTCTGTTGGGGGCACGCTGGGGTGAGCAGTTCTTC. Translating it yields CASSPSSLLGARWGEQFF.

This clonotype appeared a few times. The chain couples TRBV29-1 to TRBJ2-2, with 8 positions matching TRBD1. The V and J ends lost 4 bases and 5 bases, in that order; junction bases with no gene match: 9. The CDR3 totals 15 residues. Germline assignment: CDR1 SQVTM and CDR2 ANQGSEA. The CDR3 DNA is TGCAGCGTTGCAGGGGGCGCAGGAAGGACCGGGGAGCTGTTTTTT. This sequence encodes CSVAGGAGRTGELFF.

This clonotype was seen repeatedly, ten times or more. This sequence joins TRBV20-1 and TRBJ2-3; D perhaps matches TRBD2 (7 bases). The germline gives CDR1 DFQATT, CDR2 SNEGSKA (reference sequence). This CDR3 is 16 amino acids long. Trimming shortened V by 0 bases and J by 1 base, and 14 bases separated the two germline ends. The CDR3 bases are TGCAGTGCTAGAGACTGGAGAGGGGGGGGCACAGATACGCAGTATTTT. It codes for CSARDWRGGGTDTQYF.

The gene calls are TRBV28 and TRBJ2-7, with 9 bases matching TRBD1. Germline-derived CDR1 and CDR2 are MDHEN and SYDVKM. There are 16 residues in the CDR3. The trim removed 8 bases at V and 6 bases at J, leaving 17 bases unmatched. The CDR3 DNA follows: TGTGCCAGCGGGGGCTTGGGGGGACAGGGATTTACCGAGCAGTACTTC. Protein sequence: CASGGLGGQGFTEQYF.

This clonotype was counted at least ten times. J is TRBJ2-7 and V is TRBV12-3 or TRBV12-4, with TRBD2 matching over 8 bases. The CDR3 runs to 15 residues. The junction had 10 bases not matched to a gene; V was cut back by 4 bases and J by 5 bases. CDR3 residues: CASSSLAGSVNEQYF. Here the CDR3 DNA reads TGTGCCAGCAGTTCATTAGCGGGATCGGTAAACGAGCAGTACTTC.

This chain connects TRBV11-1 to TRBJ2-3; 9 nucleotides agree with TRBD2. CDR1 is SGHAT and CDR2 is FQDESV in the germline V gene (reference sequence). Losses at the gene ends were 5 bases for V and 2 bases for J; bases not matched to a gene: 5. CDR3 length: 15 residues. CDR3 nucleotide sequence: TGTGCCAGCAGCGCGGCGGGAGGGGACACAGATACGCAGTATTTT. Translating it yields CASSAAGGDTDTQYF.

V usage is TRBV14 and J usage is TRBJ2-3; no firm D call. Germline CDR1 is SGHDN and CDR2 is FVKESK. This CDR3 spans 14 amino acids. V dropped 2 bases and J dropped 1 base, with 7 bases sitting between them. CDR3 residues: CASSQKGRTDTQYF. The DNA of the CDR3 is TGTGCCAGCAGCCAAAAGGGTCGCACAGATACGCAGTATTTT.

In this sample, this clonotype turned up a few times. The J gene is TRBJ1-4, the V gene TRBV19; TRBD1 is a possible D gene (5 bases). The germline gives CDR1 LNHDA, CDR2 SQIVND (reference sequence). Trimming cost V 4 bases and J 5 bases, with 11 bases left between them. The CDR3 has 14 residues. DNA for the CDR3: TGTGCCAGTAGTAACTCAGGGATAAATGAAAAACTGTTTTTT. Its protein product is CASSNSGINEKLFF.

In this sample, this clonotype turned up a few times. CDR3 coding DNA: TGTGCCAGCAGTTTAGGGATCCCCTACGAGCAGTACTTC. It yields the protein CASSLGIPYEQYF. V is TRBV27 and J is TRBJ2-7, with unresolved D. CDR1 and CDR2 from the germline V gene are MNHEY and SMNVEV (reference sequence). With 2 bases removed from V and 2 bases from J, the gap between germline ends came to 7 bases. The CDR3 has 13 amino acids.

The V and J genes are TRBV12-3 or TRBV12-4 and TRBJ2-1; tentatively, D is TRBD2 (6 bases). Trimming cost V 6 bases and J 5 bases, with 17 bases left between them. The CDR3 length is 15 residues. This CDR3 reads CASRTDYRNNNEQFF. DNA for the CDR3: TGTGCCAGCAGAACGGACTACCGAAATAACAATGAGCAGTTCTTC.

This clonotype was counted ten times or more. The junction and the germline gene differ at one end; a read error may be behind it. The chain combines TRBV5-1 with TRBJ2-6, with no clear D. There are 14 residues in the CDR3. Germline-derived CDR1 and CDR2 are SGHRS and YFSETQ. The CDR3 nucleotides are TGTGCCAGCAGCTTGAGCTCTGGGGCCAACGTCCTGACTTTC. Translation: CASSLSSGANVLTF.

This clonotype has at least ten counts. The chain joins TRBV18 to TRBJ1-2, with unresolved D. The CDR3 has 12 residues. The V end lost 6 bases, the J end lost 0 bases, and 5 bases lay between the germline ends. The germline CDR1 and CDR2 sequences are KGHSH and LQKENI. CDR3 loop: CASSAANYGYTF. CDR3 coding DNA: TGTGCCAGCTCGGCGGCTAACTATGGCTACACCTTC.

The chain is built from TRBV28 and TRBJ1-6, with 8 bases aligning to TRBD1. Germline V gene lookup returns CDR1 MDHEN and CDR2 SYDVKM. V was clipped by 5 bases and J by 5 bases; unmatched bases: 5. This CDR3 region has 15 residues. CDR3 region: CASSPRGPDNSPLHF. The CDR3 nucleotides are TGTGCCAGCAGTCCCAGGGGGCCAGATAATTCACCCCTCCACTTT.

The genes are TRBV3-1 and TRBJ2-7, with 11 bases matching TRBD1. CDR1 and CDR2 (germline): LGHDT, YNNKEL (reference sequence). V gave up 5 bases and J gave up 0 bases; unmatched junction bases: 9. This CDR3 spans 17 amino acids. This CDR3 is CASSFTGTGGFSYEQYF. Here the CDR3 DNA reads TGTGCCAGCAGCTTTACGGGGACAGGGGGGTTCTCCTACGAGCAGTACTTC.

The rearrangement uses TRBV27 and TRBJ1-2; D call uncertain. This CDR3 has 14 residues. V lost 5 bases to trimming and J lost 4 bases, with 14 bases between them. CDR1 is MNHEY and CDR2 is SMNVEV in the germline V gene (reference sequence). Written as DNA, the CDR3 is TGTGCCAGCAGTCCTTCCGGCGGGAGCTATGGCTACACCTTC. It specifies CASSPSGGSYGYTF.

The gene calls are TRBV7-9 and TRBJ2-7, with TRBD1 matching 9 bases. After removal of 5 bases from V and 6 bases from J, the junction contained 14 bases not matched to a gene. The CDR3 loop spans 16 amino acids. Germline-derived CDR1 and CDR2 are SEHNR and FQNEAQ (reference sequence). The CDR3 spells CASSHVRTGERGEQYF. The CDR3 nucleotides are TGTGCCAGCAGCCACGTAAGGACAGGGGAACGGGGCGAGCAGTACTTC.

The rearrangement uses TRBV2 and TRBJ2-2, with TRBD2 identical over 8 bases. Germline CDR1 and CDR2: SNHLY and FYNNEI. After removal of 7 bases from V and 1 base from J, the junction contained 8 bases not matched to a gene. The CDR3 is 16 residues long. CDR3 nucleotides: TGTGCCAGCACCGAAGAGGGGACTAGGAACACCGGGGAGCTGTTTTTT. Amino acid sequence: CASTEEGTRNTGELFF. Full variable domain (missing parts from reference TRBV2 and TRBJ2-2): EPEVTQTPSHQVTQMGQEVILRCVPISNHLYFYWYRQILGQKVEFLVSFYNNEISEKSEIFDDQFSVERPDGSNFTLKIRSTKLEDSAMYFCASTEEGTRNTGELFFGEGSRLTVL.

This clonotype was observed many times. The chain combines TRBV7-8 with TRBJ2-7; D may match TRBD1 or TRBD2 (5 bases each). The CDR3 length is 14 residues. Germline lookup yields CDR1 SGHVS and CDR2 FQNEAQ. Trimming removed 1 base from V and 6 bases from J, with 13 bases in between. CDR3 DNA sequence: TGTGCCAGCAGCTTAGGACAGTGGAGGACCGAGCAGTACTTC. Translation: CASSLGQWRTEQYF.